The TCR beta chain under discussion was sequenced for a study of vaccination effects on CD4 cells after COVID-19. Study summary: Samples gathered post-vaccine arrived a median of 72 days past the second dose. Study-wide results and caveats: Convalescent patients numbered few in the study; early post-infection timepoints were missing entirely.

Generated by immunoSEQ multiplex PCR, the TCRdb table keeps only in-frame clones and is missing some. The data hold about 59,000 clones, with roughly 78% observed a single time. CDR1 is SGHRS and CDR2 is YFSETQ in the germline V gene. The CDR3 length is 17 residues. The ends lost 2 bases at V and 2 bases at J; junction bases unmatched: 6. Worth noting for this clone: Antigen specificity is unknown.

ViraFEST expansion of antigen-specific CD4+ T cells with viral peptide pools preceded sequencing. It was after 10 days of culture that CD4+ T cells were isolated. Participants each got two BNT162b2 or mRNA-1273 vaccine doses. Recipients of the vaccine had no prior SARS-CoV-2 infection and negative nucleocapsid antibodies. A density of approximately 2 million PBMC per well was used; these cells were cultured with about 9.1 IU/ml IL-2 and about 10 ug/ml peptides. The chain combines TRBV5-1 with TRBJ2-2; 10 bases line up with TRBD2. The clonotype originates from a human donor who received a COVID-19 vaccine. The sample consisted of CD4+ T cells from PBMCs cultured with HCoV-OC43 spike peptides, taken after COVID-19 vaccination. Specified subset: HCoV-OC43 spike overlapping peptide pool stimulation. CDR3 coding DNA: TGCGCCAGCAGCTTACTTTTAGCGGGGGGAAACACCGGGGAGCTGTTTTTT. Protein sequence: CASSLLLAGGNTGELFF.